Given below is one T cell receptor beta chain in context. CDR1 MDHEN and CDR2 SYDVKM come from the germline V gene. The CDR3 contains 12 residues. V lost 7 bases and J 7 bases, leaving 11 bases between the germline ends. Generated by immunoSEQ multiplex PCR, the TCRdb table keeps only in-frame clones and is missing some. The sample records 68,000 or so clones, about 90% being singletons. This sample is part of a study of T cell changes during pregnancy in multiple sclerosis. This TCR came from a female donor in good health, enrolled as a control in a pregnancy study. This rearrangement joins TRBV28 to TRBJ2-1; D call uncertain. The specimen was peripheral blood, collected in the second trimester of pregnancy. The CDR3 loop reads CASTSARNEQFF. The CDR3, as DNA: TGTGCCAGCACCAGTGCCAGGAATGAGCAGTTCTTC.